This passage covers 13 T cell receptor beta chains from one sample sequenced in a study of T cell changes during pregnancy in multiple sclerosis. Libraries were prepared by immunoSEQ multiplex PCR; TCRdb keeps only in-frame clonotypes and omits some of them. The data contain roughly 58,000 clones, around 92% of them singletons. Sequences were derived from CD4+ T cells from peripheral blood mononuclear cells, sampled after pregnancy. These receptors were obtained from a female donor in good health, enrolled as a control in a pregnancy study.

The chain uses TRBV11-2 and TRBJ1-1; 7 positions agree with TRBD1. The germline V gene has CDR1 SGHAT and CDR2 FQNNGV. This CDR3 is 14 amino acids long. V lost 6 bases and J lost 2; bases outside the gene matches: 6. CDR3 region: CASRQGWGNTEAFF. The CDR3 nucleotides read TGTGCCAGCAGACAGGGGTGGGGAAACACTGAAGCTTTCTTT.

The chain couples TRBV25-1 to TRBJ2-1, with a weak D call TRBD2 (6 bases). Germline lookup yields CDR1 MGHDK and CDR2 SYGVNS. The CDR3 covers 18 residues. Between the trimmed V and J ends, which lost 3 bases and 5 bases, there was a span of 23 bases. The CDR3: CASSDLRANPGGNNEQFF. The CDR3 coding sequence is TGTGCCAGCAGTGATCTACGGGCGAACCCTGGGGGGAACAATGAGCAGTTCTTC. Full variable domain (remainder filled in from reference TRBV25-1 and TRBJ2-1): EADIYQTPRYLVIGTGKKITLECSQTMGHDKMYWYQQDPGMELHLIHYSYGVNSTEKGDLSSESTVSRIRTEHFPLTLESARPSHTSQYLCASSDLRANPGGNNEQFFGPGTRLTVL.

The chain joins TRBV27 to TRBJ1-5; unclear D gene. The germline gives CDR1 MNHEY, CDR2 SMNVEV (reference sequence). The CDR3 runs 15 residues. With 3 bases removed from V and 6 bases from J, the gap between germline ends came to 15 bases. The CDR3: CASSFSVGERQPQHF. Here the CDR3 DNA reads TGTGCCAGCAGTTTTTCTGTTGGGGAGCGTCAGCCCCAGCATTTT.

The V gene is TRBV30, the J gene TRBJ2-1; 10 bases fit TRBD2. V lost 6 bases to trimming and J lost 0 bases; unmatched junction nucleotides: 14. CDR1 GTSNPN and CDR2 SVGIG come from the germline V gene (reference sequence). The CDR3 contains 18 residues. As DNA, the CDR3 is TGTGCCTGTTCCCGGTGGACTAGCGGTTCAAGCTCCTACAATGAGCAGTTCTTC. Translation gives CACSRWTSGSSSYNEQFF. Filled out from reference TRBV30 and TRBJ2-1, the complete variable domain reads SQTIHQWPATLVQPVGSPLSLECTVEGTSNPNLYWYRQAAGRGLQLLFYSVGIGQISSEVPQNLSASRPQDRQFILSSKKLLLSDSGFYLCACSRWTSGSSSYNEQFFGPGTRLTVL.

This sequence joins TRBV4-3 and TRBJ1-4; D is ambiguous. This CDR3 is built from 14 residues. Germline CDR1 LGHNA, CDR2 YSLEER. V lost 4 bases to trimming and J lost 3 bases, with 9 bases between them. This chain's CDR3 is CASSLVLSNEKLFF. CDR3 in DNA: TGCGCCAGCAGCCTAGTTTTGTCTAATGAAAAACTGTTTTTT.

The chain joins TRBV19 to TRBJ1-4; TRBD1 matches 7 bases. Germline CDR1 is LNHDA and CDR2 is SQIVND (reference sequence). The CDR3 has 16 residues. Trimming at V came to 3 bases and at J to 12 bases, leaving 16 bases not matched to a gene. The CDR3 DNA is TGTGCCAGTAGTATTTTTCTAGGGACAGCCATCAAGGAACTGTTTTTT. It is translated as CASSIFLGTAIKELFF. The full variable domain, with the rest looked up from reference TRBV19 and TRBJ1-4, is DGGITQSPKYLFRKEGQNVTLSCEQNLNHDAMYWYRQDPGQGLRLIYYSQIVNDFQKGDIAEGYSVSREKKESFPLTVTSAQKNPTAFYLCASSIFLGTAIKELFFGSGTQLSVL.

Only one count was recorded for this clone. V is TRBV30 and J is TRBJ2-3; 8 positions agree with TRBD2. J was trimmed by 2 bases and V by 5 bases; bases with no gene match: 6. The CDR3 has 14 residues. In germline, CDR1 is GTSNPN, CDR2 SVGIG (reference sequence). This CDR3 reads CAWGGLANTDTQYF. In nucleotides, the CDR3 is TGTGCCTGGGGCGGACTAGCAAACACAGATACGCAGTATTTT. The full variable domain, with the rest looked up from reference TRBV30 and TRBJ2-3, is SQTIHQWPATLVQPVGSPLSLECTVEGTSNPNLYWYRQAAGRGLQLLFYSVGIGQISSEVPQNLSASRPQDRQFILSSKKLLLSDSGFYLCAWGGLANTDTQYFGPGTRLTVL.

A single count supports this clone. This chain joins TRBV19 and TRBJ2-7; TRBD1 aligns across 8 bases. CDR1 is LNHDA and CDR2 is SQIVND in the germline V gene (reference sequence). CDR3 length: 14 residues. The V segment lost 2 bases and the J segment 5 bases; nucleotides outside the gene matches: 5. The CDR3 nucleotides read TGTGCCAGTAGTATATCCCCAGGGGGCAACGAGCAGTACTTC. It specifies CASSISPGGNEQYF.

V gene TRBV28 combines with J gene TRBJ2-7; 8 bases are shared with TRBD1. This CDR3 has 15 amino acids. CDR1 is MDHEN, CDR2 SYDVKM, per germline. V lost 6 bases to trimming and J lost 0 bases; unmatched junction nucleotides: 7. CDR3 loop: CASRPTGAFSYEQYF. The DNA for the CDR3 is TGTGCCAGCAGGCCGACAGGGGCTTTCTCCTACGAGCAGTACTTC.

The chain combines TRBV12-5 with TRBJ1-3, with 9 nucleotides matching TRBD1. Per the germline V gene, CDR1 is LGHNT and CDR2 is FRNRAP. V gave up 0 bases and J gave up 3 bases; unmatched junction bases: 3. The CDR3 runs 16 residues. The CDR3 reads CASGLVQGAYGNTIYF. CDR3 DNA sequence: TGTGCTAGTGGTTTGGTACAGGGGGCGTATGGAAACACCATATATTTT.

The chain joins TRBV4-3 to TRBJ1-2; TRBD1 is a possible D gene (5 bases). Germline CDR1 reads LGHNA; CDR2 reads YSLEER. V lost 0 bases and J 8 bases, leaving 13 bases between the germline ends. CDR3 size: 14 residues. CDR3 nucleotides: TGCGCCAGCAGCCAAGATGAGGGGAGCGGGGGCTACACCTTC. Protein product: CASSQDEGSGGYTF.

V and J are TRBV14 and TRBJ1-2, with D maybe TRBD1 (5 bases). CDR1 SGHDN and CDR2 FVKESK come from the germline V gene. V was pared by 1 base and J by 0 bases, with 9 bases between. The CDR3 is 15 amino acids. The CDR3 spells CASSQVATANYGYTF. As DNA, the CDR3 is TGTGCCAGCAGCCAAGTGGCGACAGCTAACTATGGCTACACCTTC.

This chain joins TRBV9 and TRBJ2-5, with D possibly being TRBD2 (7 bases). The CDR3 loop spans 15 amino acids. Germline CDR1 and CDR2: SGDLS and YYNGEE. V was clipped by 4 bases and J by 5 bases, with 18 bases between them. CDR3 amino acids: CASSPRGLPPETQYF. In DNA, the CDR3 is TGTGCCAGCAGCCCCAGGGGACTACCTCCGGAGACCCAGTACTTC.